The 10 T cell receptor beta chains in this list originate from one sample, sequenced in a study. Via MiXCR, TCRdb re-called the 5' RACE reads, giving one row per CDR3 protein. The sample comprises roughly 5,500 distinct CDR3 sequences, 35% to 40% of which are singletons, and about 48% rests with the top ten. The sequencing input was memory CD4+ T cells sorted from blood. Subset here: memory CD4+ T cells, CD4+CD45RO+CD25-. The source is a female donor with breast cancer.

This clonotype is a singleton in its sample. The rearrangement joins TRBV27 to TRBJ1-2; D remains ambiguous. In germline, CDR1 is MNHEY, CDR2 SMNVEV (reference sequence). The ends were cut back, 2 bases at V and 6 bases at J, with 10 bases in the middle. This CDR3 spans 13 amino acids. Written as DNA, the CDR3 is TGTGCCAGCAGTTTAACTGGGCCGGATGGCTACACCTTC. Translation gives CASSLTGPDGYTF.

In its sample, this clonotype was seen many times. The chain employs TRBV12-3 or TRBV12-4 and TRBJ2-3; D is uncertain. The V and J ends lost 5 bases and 3 bases respectively, with 9 bases between them. The CDR3 covers 13 residues. CDR3 DNA sequence: TGTGCCAGCAGTAAACTGGGGACAGATACGCAGTATTTT. Translating gives CASSKLGTDTQYF.

In regard to this clonotype: Possible read error: a much larger clone is one base away. The chain has TRBV20-1 and TRBJ2-7; D not resolved. The CDR3 has 12 residues. Trimming took off 1 base at V and 3 bases at J, with 7 bases between the two ends. Germline-derived CDR1 and CDR2 are DFQATT and SNEGSKA (reference sequence). This CDR3 reads CSARGYDYEQYF. CDR3 sequence (DNA): TGCAGTGCTAGAGGGTACGACTACGAGCAGTACTTC.

The chain uses TRBV20-1 and TRBJ2-1, with 12 nucleotides matching TRBD2. The V and J ends lost 6 bases and 11 bases, in that order; junction bases with no gene match: 17. Germline values: CDR1 DFQATT, CDR2 SNEGSKA (reference sequence). This CDR3 has 16 amino acids. CDR3 bases: TGCAGTGCCATGGGACTAGCGGGCTCTGACGGCAACAAGCAGTTCTTC. This sequence encodes CSAMGLAGSDGNKQFF.

The genes are TRBV6-5 and TRBJ1-3, with a weak D call TRBD1 (5 bases). This CDR3 has 16 residues. Looked up from germline, CDR1 is MNHEY and CDR2 is SVGAGI. V was trimmed by 2 bases and J by 8 bases, leaving 19 bases between them. CDR3 DNA sequence: TGTGCCAGCAGTTACAAGGCAGGGAGTGTAGTGGACACCATATATTTT. Translating it yields CASSYKAGSVVDTIYF.

This clonotype was picked up many times. The chain employs TRBV7-3 and TRBJ2-7, with 13 bases fitting TRBD2. The CDR3 has 14 amino acids. V was clipped by 6 bases and J by 5 bases; unmatched bases: 4. CDR1 SGHTA and CDR2 FQGTGA come from the germline V gene. Written as DNA, the CDR3 is TGTGCCAGCAGTTCCGGACTAGCGGGGGACGAGCAGTACTTC. This sequence encodes CASSSGLAGDEQYF. Variable domain in full (rest from reference TRBV7-3 and TRBJ2-7): GAGVSQTPSNKVTEKGKYVELRCDPISGHTALYWYRQSLGQGPEFLIYFQGTGAADDSGLPNDRFFAVRPEGSVSTLKIQRTERGDSAVYLCASSSGLAGDEQYFGPGTRLTVT.

In this sample, this clonotype turned up a few times. V and J are TRBV12-3 or TRBV12-4 and TRBJ1-4; 7 nucleotides line up with TRBD1. J gave up 7 bases and V 5 bases, and 7 bases lay outside the gene matches. The CDR3 covers 14 residues. This CDR3 reads CASSVRGGGEKLFF. The CDR3, as DNA: TGTGCCAGCAGTGTTCGAGGGGGCGGTGAAAAACTGTTTTTT.

This clonotype was seen a handful of times. J is TRBJ1-1 and V is TRBV12-3 or TRBV12-4; weak D call: TRBD1 (5 bases). The V gene lost 7 bases and the J gene lost 0 bases, with 15 bases spanning the gap. CDR3 length equals 15 residues. The CDR3, as DNA: TGTGCCAGCATCCCGGGACTGGGGCTGAACACTGAAGCTTTCTTT. Translation: CASIPGLGLNTEAFF.

In its sample, this clonotype is large (0.1 to 1%). This rearrangement joins TRBV29-1 to TRBJ2-2, with 11 bases matching TRBD1. Germline loops: CDR1 SQVTM, CDR2 ANQGSEA. The CDR3 consists of 13 residues. After removal of 7 bases from V and 4 bases from J, the junction contained 2 bases not matched to a gene. The CDR3 reads CSGGQGATGELFF. The CDR3 region has the DNA TGCAGCGGAGGACAGGGGGCCACCGGGGAGCTGTTTTTT.

This clonotype has only a few counts. The genes are TRBV29-1 and TRBJ1-1; D is ambiguous. CDR3 length: 13 amino acids. Trimming stripped 4 bases from V and 5 bases from J, with 14 bases between. CDR1 and CDR2 (germline): SQVTM, ANQGSEA. The CDR3: CSVVVGSGTEAFF. The CDR3 region has the DNA TGCAGCGTTGTCGTGGGTTCGGGGACTGAAGCTTTCTTT.